The 25 T cell receptor beta chains given below trace back to one sample, sequenced in a study of T cell responses to AZD1222 COVID-19 vaccine. Generated by immunoSEQ multiplex PCR, the TCRdb table keeps only in-frame clones and is missing some. The table lists around 110,000 clones, 70% to 90% of them singletons. Here the sequenced sample was peripheral blood, taken on day 0 of MenACWY control vaccination. The receptors originated from an adult in good health.

Here the CDR3 DNA reads TGTGCCAGCAGCTTGGCAGGGGGCGCTTCCAATCAGCCCCAGCATTTT. It encodes CASSLAGGASNQPQHF. The rearrangement uses TRBV5-6 and TRBJ1-5, with 8 bases identical to TRBD1. CDR3 size: 16 residues. Trimming removed 0 bases from V and 3 bases from J; junction bases left unmatched: 5. The germline V gene encodes CDR1 SGHDT and CDR2 YYEEEE.

This clone has more than one count but fewer than ten. At one end the junction does not follow the germline gene, possibly because of a read error. The chain couples TRBV19 to TRBJ1-5; no clear D. This CDR3 spans 12 amino acids. Germline V gene lookup returns CDR1 LNHDA and CDR2 SQIVND (reference sequence). The CDR3 protein is CASQPKGRPSIF. The CDR3 DNA is TGTGCCAGTCAACCTAAGGGCAGGCCCAGCATTTTT. Using reference TRBV19 and TRBJ1-5 for the parts outside the CDR3, the full variable domain is DGGITQSPKYLFRKEGQNVTLSCEQNLNHDAMYWYRQDPGQGLRLIYYSQIVNDFQKGDIAEGYSVSREKKESFPLTVTSAQKNPTAFYLCASQPKGRPSIFGDGTRLSIL.

J is TRBJ2-2 and V is TRBV9; D not resolved. Germline V gene sequence: CDR1 SGDLS, CDR2 YYNGEE. The V end lost 7 bases, the J end lost 0 bases, and 10 bases lay between the germline ends. The CDR3 is 14 residues long. The CDR3 coding sequence is TGTGCCAGCCAGCCGCTCGCGAACACCGGGGAGCTGTTTTTT. Its translation is CASQPLANTGELFF.

This clone was seen only once. The J gene is TRBJ2-7, the V gene TRBV12-3 or TRBV12-4; no clear D. V lost 3 bases, J lost 0 bases, and 6 bases lay in between. This CDR3 contains 13 residues. The CDR3 coding sequence is TGTGCCAGCAGTTTCCGAGGCTCCTACGAGCAGTACTTC. The encoded protein is CASSFRGSYEQYF.

CDR3 nucleotide sequence: TGTGCCAGCAGCTTAGCAGGGCCAGGAGCTGGAAACACCATATATTTT. This gives the protein CASSLAGPGAGNTIYF. V is TRBV7-2 and J is TRBJ1-3; no clear D. CDR1 is SGHTA and CDR2 is FQGNSA in the germline V gene. The V end was cut by 0 bases, the J end by 2 bases, with 11 bases between. CDR3 length: 16 amino acids. Full variable domain (outside the CDR3, taken from reference TRBV7-2 and TRBJ1-3): GAGVSQSPSNKVTEKGKDVELRCDPISGHTALYWYRQSLGQGLEFLIYFQGNSAPDKSGLPSDRFSAERTGGSVSTLTIQRTQQEDSAVYLCASSLAGPGAGNTIYFGEGSWLTVV.

This rearrangement joins TRBV9 to TRBJ1-1; D gene unclear. Germline V gives CDR1 SGDLS, CDR2 YYNGEE. V shed 3 bases and J shed 0 bases, with 3 bases lying between them. This CDR3 has 12 amino acids. The DNA of the CDR3 is TGTGCCAGCAGCGGAGTGAACACTGAAGCTTTCTTT. This translates into CASSGVNTEAFF.

The V call is TRBV6-2 or TRBV6-3, the J call TRBJ1-6; D is possibly TRBD1 (6 bases). This CDR3 has 16 amino acids. Per the germline V gene, CDR1 is MNHEY and CDR2 is SVGEGT. Trimming stripped 5 bases from V and 5 bases from J, with 16 bases between. This CDR3 is CASSRGGDRHNSPLHF. The CDR3 coding sequence is TGTGCCAGCAGTCGCGGGGGCGATCGCCATAATTCACCCCTCCACTTT.

This clone was counted between two and nine times. The chain links TRBV4-3 to TRBJ1-6; 7 nucleotides align to TRBD1. With 4 bases clipped from V and 7 bases from J, the junction kept 10 bases outside the gene matches. Germline loops: CDR1 LGHNA, CDR2 YSLEER. The length of the CDR3 is 16 residues. DNA of the CDR3: TGCGCCAGCAGCCGAAACCCCGGGACAGCAAATTCACCCCTCCACTTT. It codes for CASSRNPGTANSPLHF.

V gene TRBV10-3 combines with J gene TRBJ2-7, with a possible D match to TRBD2 (6 bases). Germline-derived CDR1 and CDR2 are ENHRY and SYGVKD. The V gene lost 8 bases and the J gene lost 0 bases, with 11 bases spanning the gap. The CDR3 length is 13 residues. The CDR3 loop reads CAIAGSSSYEQYF. The DNA of the CDR3 is TGTGCCATCGCGGGATCAAGCTCCTACGAGCAGTACTTC.

The chain combines TRBV27 with TRBJ1-1; unclear D gene. Trimming removed 0 bases at V and 4 bases at J, with 12 bases between. Germline-derived CDR1 and CDR2 are MNHEY and SMNVEV (reference sequence). This CDR3 has 15 amino acids. The CDR3 region has the DNA TGTGCCAGCAGTTTATCGATGCCTGGGAGCACTGAAGCTTTCTTT. Amino acids: CASSLSMPGSTEAFF.

The rearrangement uses TRBV5-6 and TRBJ1-1; unclear D gene. The CDR3 is 12 residues long. The V gene lost 3 bases and the J gene lost 5 bases, with 8 bases spanning the gap. The germline V gene has CDR1 SGHDT and CDR2 YYEEEE. The CDR3 sequence: CASSWERTEAFF. In DNA form, the CDR3 reads TGTGCCAGCAGCTGGGAACGTACTGAAGCTTTCTTT.

The chain uses TRBV12-2 and TRBJ1-5. TRBV12-2 is termed a pseudogene. This CDR3 contains 17 residues. The CDR3 DNA reads TGTGCAAGTCGCACTAGCGTCCCCCTCGAAAGGAATCAGCCCCAGCATTTT. This codes for CASRTSVPLERNQPQHF.

V and J are TRBV2 and TRBJ1-2; D ambiguous. Per the germline V gene, CDR1 is SNHLY and CDR2 is FYNNEI. Between the trimmed V and J ends, which lost 2 bases and 8 bases, there was a span of 15 bases. The CDR3 has 14 amino acids. The CDR3 DNA sequence: TGTGCCAGCAGTGAATTCCCACAAATGGGCGGCTACACCTTC. The encoded protein is CASSEFPQMGGYTF.

V usage is TRBV6-2 or TRBV6-3 and J usage is TRBJ2-7, with a tentative D call TRBD2 (6 bases). The CDR3 has 14 amino acids. V was trimmed by 2 bases and J by 3 bases, leaving 11 bases between them. The germline V gene encodes CDR1 MNHEY and CDR2 SVGEGT. CDR3 nucleotides: TGTGCCAGCAGTTACCGGCGGGGTATCTACGAGCAGTACTTC. It encodes CASSYRRGIYEQYF.

The genes are TRBV9 and TRBJ2-5; D may be TRBD1 (5 bases). V was trimmed by 0 bases and J by 1 base, leaving 16 bases between them. This CDR3 contains 17 residues. The germline CDR1 and CDR2 sequences are SGDLS and YYNGEE. The CDR3 spells CASSVEGAETFQETQYF. CDR3 in DNA: TGTGCCAGCAGCGTAGAAGGGGCAGAGACCTTCCAAGAGACCCAGTACTTC.

V and J are TRBV2 and TRBJ2-7; D is ambiguous. V was trimmed by 6 bases and J by 1 base, leaving 16 bases between them. Per germline, CDR1 SNHLY and CDR2 FYNNEI. The CDR3 spans 15 residues. The CDR3 loop is CASSRLSIQSYEQYF. CDR3 nucleotide sequence: TGTGCCAGCAGCCGCCTGTCTATCCAATCCTACGAGCAGTACTTC. Based on the CDR3 plus reference TRBV2 and TRBJ2-7, the full variable domain is EPEVTQTPSHQVTQMGQEVILRCVPISNHLYFYWYRQILGQKVEFLVSFYNNEISEKSEIFDDQFSVERPDGSNFTLKIRSTKLEDSAMYFCASSRLSIQSYEQYFGPGTRLTVT.

This sequence joins TRBV28 and TRBJ1-1, with 10 bases lining up with TRBD1. Germline V lookup: CDR1 MDHEN, CDR2 SYDVKM. The J segment lost 8 bases and the V segment lost 5 bases, leaving 11 bases of the junction unmatched. The CDR3 is 15 residues long. CDR3 sequence: CASSAPGQGRWEAFF. CDR3 coding DNA: TGTGCCAGCAGTGCCCCGGGACAGGGGAGATGGGAAGCTTTCTTT.

This clone has just one count. This rearrangement joins TRBV5-6 to TRBJ1-3, with D unclear. Germline-derived CDR1 and CDR2 are SGHDT and YYEEEE. CDR3 length equals 14 residues. With 0 bases removed from V and 2 bases from J, the gap between germline ends came to 6 bases. CDR3: CASSLEGTGNTIYF. As DNA, the CDR3 is TGTGCCAGCAGCTTGGAAGGGACTGGAAACACCATATATTTT. Together with reference TRBV5-6 and TRBJ1-3, the CDR3 gives the full variable domain: DAGVTQSPTHLIKTRGQQVTLRCSPKSGHDTVSWYQQALGQGPQFIFQYYEEEERQRGNFPDRFSGHQFPNYSSELNVNALLLGDSALYLCASSLEGTGNTIYFGEGSWLTVV.

This chain uses TRBV7-2 with TRBJ2-5; D may be TRBD2 (6 bases). The CDR3 consists of 16 residues. Trimming removed 1 base at V and 0 bases at J, with 12 bases between. Germline CDR1 reads SGHTA; CDR2 reads FQGNSA. CDR3 in amino acids: CASSLGAGPYQETQYF. The CDR3 bases are TGTGCCAGCAGCTTAGGGGCGGGGCCTTACCAAGAGACCCAGTACTTC.

The J gene is TRBJ1-1, the V gene TRBV3-1 (or the pseudogene TRBV3-2); possibly TRBD1 for D (5 bases). The germline V and J ends were trimmed by 2 bases and 7 bases, with 11 bases remaining between them. The CDR3 length is 13 residues. CDR1 and CDR2 (germline): LGHDT, YNNKEL (reference sequence). CDR3 region: CASSQSGRSEAFF. CDR3 nucleotide sequence: TGTGCCAGCAGCCAATCGGGGCGCAGTGAAGCTTTCTTT.

This CDR3 is CASSPPGAGGDEQYF. The CDR3 DNA reads TGTGCCAGCTCACCACCAGGGGCAGGGGGAGACGAGCAGTACTTC. The chain recombines TRBV18 with TRBJ2-7, with TRBD1 matching over 7 bases. Germline loops: CDR1 KGHSH, CDR2 LQKENI. The CDR3 consists of 15 residues. Unmatched junction bases numbered 7, after V lost 0 bases and J lost 5 bases.

V is TRBV2 and J is TRBJ1-5; 8 nucleotides agree with TRBD1. The CDR3 has 15 residues. Trimming at V came to 2 bases and at J to 2 bases, leaving 2 bases not matched to a gene. Germline CDR1 is SNHLY and CDR2 is FYNNEI. Here the CDR3 DNA reads TGTGCCAGCAGTGAATGGGGACAGGGCAATCAGCCCCAGCATTTT. Protein sequence: CASSEWGQGNQPQHF.

The table lists this clone with a count of one. This rearrangement joins TRBV2 to TRBJ2-3, with a tentative D call TRBD1 (5 bases). V lost 6 bases to trimming and J lost 3 bases, with 10 bases between them. Germline loops: CDR1 SNHLY, CDR2 FYNNEI. The CDR3 contains 13 residues. In DNA, the CDR3 is TGTGCCAGCAGAACATCAGGGACAGATACGCAGTATTTT. Protein product: CASRTSGTDTQYF.

V and J are TRBV7-2 and TRBJ2-3; 7 bases match TRBD1. Germline V gives CDR1 SGHTA, CDR2 FQGNSA. The CDR3 contains 15 residues. V was pared by 5 bases and J by 7 bases, with 12 bases of the junction left unmatched. CDR3 sequence: CASSQFSRGWHTQYF. CDR3 in DNA: TGTGCCAGCAGCCAATTCAGCAGGGGGTGGCATACGCAGTATTTT.

The chain joins TRBV24-1 to TRBJ1-2, with D possibly being TRBD1 (6 bases). The CDR3 runs 16 residues. The germline CDR1 and CDR2 sequences are KGHDR and SFDVKD. V was shortened by 3 bases and J by 3 bases, with 16 bases between the two germline ends. CDR3 region: CATSDPSVQGDYGYTF. In DNA, the CDR3 is TGTGCCACCAGTGATCCTAGCGTACAGGGAGACTATGGCTACACCTTC.